One and the same sample provided the 29 T cell receptor beta chains below, sequenced in a study of OX40 agonist ivuxolimab in advanced cancers. Profiling relied on immunoSEQ multiplex PCR, and the TCRdb table lists in-frame clones only, not all of them. In the table there are just under 85,000 clones, less than 90% of which are singletons. Sequencing used CD4+ or CD8+ T cells sorted from blood, obtained in a trial of the OX40 agonist ivuxolimab. These receptor sequences come from an adult with an advanced solid tumor such as melanoma, head and neck, liver or kidney cancer.

The chain carries TRBV7-9 and TRBJ1-5; weak D call: TRBD1 (5 bases). The V end lost 2 bases, the J end lost 2 bases, and 13 bases lay between the germline ends. This CDR3 spans 16 amino acids. From germline, CDR1 is SEHNR and CDR2 FQNEAQ (reference sequence). CDR3 sequence (DNA): TGTGCCAGCAGCTTATATAGGGGCTCGGGCAATCAGCCCCAGCATTTT. Protein product: CASSLYRGSGNQPQHF.

The CDR3 region is CATISSGNTIYF. CDR3 in DNA: TGTGCCACCATATCCTCTGGAAACACCATATATTTT. This rearrangement joins TRBV7-6 to TRBJ1-3, with D unclear. The CDR3 spans 12 residues. V shed 10 bases and J shed 0 bases, with 7 bases lying between them. CDR1 and CDR2 from the germline V gene are SGHVS and FNYEAQ.

The CDR3 protein is CASSPPSNYGYTF. CDR3 coding DNA: TGTGCCAGCTCACCACCTTCGAACTATGGCTACACCTTC. The chain uses TRBV18 and TRBJ1-2, with D uncertain. CDR3 length: 13 amino acids. Looked up from germline, CDR1 is KGHSH and CDR2 is LQKENI. Trimming stripped 0 bases from V and 2 bases from J, with 4 bases between.

The rearrangement uses TRBV28 and TRBJ1-1; 9 positions match TRBD1. CDR1 MDHEN and CDR2 SYDVKM come from the germline V gene. The CDR3 has 14 amino acids. Losses at the gene ends were 8 bases for V and 7 bases for J; bases not matched to a gene: 11. CDR3 coding DNA: TGTGCCAGCGTAACGGCGGGACAGGGAAATGAAGCTTTCTTT. Translating it yields CASVTAGQGNEAFF.

The gene calls are TRBV19 and TRBJ1-4, with D tentatively TRBD1 (6 bases). Germline CDR1 and CDR2: LNHDA and SQIVND (reference sequence). This CDR3 is 14 amino acids long. V lost 7 bases to trimming and J lost 7 bases, with 16 bases between them. CDR3 coding DNA: TGTGCCAGTAACCCACAGGGAAGAAGTGAAAAACTGTTTTTT. Translating gives CASNPQGRSEKLFF.

The chain employs TRBV6-6 and TRBJ2-5; 8 nucleotides align to TRBD1. Per germline, CDR1 MNHNY and CDR2 SVGAGI (reference sequence). The length of the CDR3 is 12 residues. In DNA form, the CDR3 reads TGTGCTTCCGGGACAGGAGGGGAGACCCAGTACTTC. Translated: CASGTGGETQYF.

The chain couples TRBV30 to TRBJ2-7; perhaps TRBD1 as D (6 bases). There are 15 residues in the CDR3. V dropped 4 bases and J dropped 1 base, with 17 bases sitting between them. CDR1 and CDR2 from the germline V gene are GTSNPN and SVGIG (reference sequence). The CDR3: CAWNGWGTNSYEQYF. CDR3 in DNA: TGTGCCTGGAATGGCTGGGGGACAAATTCCTACGAGCAGTACTTC.

The sample holds a few counts of this clone. Here the CDR3 DNA reads TGTGCCTGGAGTAGCGGGGGGCATCAGCCCCAGCATTTT. Translation gives CAWSSGGHQPQHF. The chain recombines TRBV30 with TRBJ1-5; a possible D gene is TRBD1 (6 bases). There are 13 residues in the CDR3. Germline V gene sequence: CDR1 GTSNPN, CDR2 SVGIG (reference sequence). Trimming left V 2 bases short and J 5 bases short, with 10 bases between.

This clone was recorded a few times. V gene TRBV7-3 combines with J gene TRBJ2-2; 7 bases fit TRBD1. The CDR3 totals 18 residues. V shed 1 base and J 1 base; nucleotides not matched to a gene: 9. CDR1 and CDR2 from the germline V gene are SGHTA and FQGTGA. The CDR3 DNA sequence: TGTGCCAGCAGCTTAAAAGGGTCGTCAGGGGGGAACACCGGGGAGCTGTTTTTT. Amino acids: CASSLKGSSGGNTGELFF.

The J gene is TRBJ2-7, the V gene TRBV6-5; 8 nucleotides line up with TRBD1. Losses at the gene ends were 6 bases for V and 7 bases for J; bases not matched to a gene: 8. The CDR3 length is 13 residues. Germline lookup yields CDR1 MNHEY and CDR2 SVGAGI. CDR3 DNA sequence: TGTGCCAGCAGAACCACAGGGGGAGGTGAGCAGTACTTC. As protein: CASRTTGGGEQYF.

The rearrangement joins TRBV6-1 to TRBJ2-7, with TRBD1 as a possible D gene (6 bases). V was pared by 1 base and J by 3 bases, with 10 bases between. Germline V gene lookup returns CDR1 MNHNS and CDR2 SASEGT. This CDR3 is built from 14 residues. The CDR3 here is CASSEGDTNYEQYF. DNA of the CDR3: TGTGCCAGCAGTGAAGGGGACACCAACTACGAGCAGTACTTC.

The genes are TRBV11-3 and TRBJ1-5; TRBD1 aligns across 10 bases. Germline CDR1 is SGHNT and CDR2 is YENEEA. The CDR3 covers 15 residues. V was clipped by 5 bases and J by 4 bases; unmatched bases: 5. Written as DNA, the CDR3 is TGTGCCAGCAGCCGGGACAGGGGTTTTAATCAGCCCCAGCATTTT. It translates to CASSRDRGFNQPQHF.

V usage is TRBV7-9 and J usage is TRBJ2-7, with TRBD1 as a possible D gene (6 bases). CDR3 size: 12 residues. Germline V gene lookup returns CDR1 SEHNR and CDR2 FQNEAQ (reference sequence). V was clipped by 5 bases and J by 3 bases, with 8 bases between them. The CDR3 loop is CASSQTGYEQYF. For the CDR3, the DNA is TGTGCCAGCAGCCAGACAGGCTACGAGCAGTACTTC.

For the CDR3, the DNA is TGTGCCGGGAGAGGGGGCCAAGAGACCCAGTACTTC. Its protein is CAGRGGQETQYF. The chain recombines TRBV7-9 with TRBJ2-5; D might be TRBD1 (6 bases). Germline CDR1 and CDR2: SEHNR and FQNEAQ (reference sequence). V lost 11 bases and J lost 1, with 11 bases in between. The CDR3 has 12 residues.

The chain joins TRBV18 to TRBJ2-2; 10 bases line up with TRBD2. The CDR3 contains 16 residues. The J segment lost 13 bases and the V segment lost 4 bases, leaving 15 bases of the junction unmatched. The germline gives CDR1 KGHSH, CDR2 LQKENI. The CDR3 coding sequence is TGTGCCAGCTCACTTGGGACTAGCGCGGGATACGACGGGCTGTTTTTT. Translating it yields CASSLGTSAGYDGLFF.

The V and J genes are TRBV6-5 and TRBJ2-7; tentative D call: TRBD2 (6 bases). Germline V CDR1 and CDR2: MNHEY, SVGAGI. This CDR3 has 14 residues. Trimming removed 8 bases from V and 7 bases from J, with 21 bases in between. CDR3 sequence (DNA): TGTGCCAGCCACCGGGACTCCAATGGATTAGAGCAGTACTTC. Translated, it gives CASHRDSNGLEQYF.

The rearrangement uses TRBV4-3 and TRBJ1-6; 7 bases are shared with TRBD1. The CDR3 length is 19 residues. Unmatched junction bases numbered 14, after V lost 1 base and J lost 5 bases. In germline, CDR1 is LGHNA, CDR2 YSLEER. The CDR3 bases are TGCGCCAGCAGCCAAGGATTCCGGGACAGAAGATGGCATAATTCACCCCTCCACTTT. It translates to CASSQGFRDRRWHNSPLHF.

The chain combines TRBV10-3 with TRBJ1-2; D call uncertain. This CDR3 contains 14 residues. V was clipped by 10 bases and J by 8 bases, with 23 bases between them. Germline CDR1 and CDR2: ENHRY and SYGVKD. The CDR3 protein is CATSAGMSQAGYTF. The CDR3 DNA is TGTGCCACCTCGGCGGGCATGTCACAAGCCGGCTACACCTTC.

The chain combines TRBV19 with TRBJ1-3, with TRBD1 as a possible D gene (5 bases). V was pared by 11 bases and J by 2 bases, with 13 bases between. The V gene's germline CDR1 is LNHDA and CDR2 SQIVND (reference sequence). This CDR3 comprises 13 residues. The CDR3 DNA reads as TGTGCCTCGGGTAAGGGGACTGGAAACACCATATATTTT. Translating gives CASGKGTGNTIYF.

The V gene is TRBV2, the J gene TRBJ2-2; maybe TRBD2 (5 bases). The CDR3 runs to 14 residues. V dropped 4 bases and J dropped 3 bases, with 9 bases sitting between them. Germline CDR1 and CDR2: SNHLY and FYNNEI. CDR3 bases: TGTGCCAGCAGTGCGGGGTGGGACACCGGGGAGCTGTTTTTT. Translating gives CASSAGWDTGELFF.

The rearrangement joins TRBV11-3 to TRBJ2-2, with D uncertain. The V end was cut by 8 bases, the J end by 1 base, with 14 bases between. Germline CDR1 reads SGHNT; CDR2 reads YENEEA. The CDR3 has 15 amino acids. Here the CDR3 DNA reads TGTGCCAGCTATGAGCCCTACTGGAACACCGGGGAGCTGTTTTTT. Its translation is CASYEPYWNTGELFF.

This sequence joins TRBV9 and TRBJ2-3, with 7 bases matching TRBD2. This CDR3 is 14 amino acids long. The V segment lost 7 bases and the J segment 2 bases; nucleotides outside the gene matches: 7. Germline V gene sequence: CDR1 SGDLS, CDR2 YYNGEE. CDR3 sequence reads: CASGKRGVTDTQYF. The CDR3 region has the DNA TGTGCCAGCGGGAAGCGGGGCGTCACAGATACGCAGTATTTT.

The chain uses TRBV4-3 and TRBJ1-2; D might be TRBD1 (6 bases). The V end lost 0 bases, the J end lost 4 bases, and 12 bases lay between the germline ends. In germline, CDR1 is LGHNA, CDR2 YSLEER. The CDR3 spans 15 residues. The CDR3 DNA reads TGCGCCAGCAGCCAAGAAGTGGGGGCGCCCTATGGCTACACCTTC. It specifies CASSQEVGAPYGYTF.

The chain has TRBV5-5 and TRBJ1-1, with D tentatively TRBD1 (5 bases). V was cut by 4 bases and J by 10 bases, with 20 bases left in between. The CDR3 has 14 amino acids. Germline V lookup: CDR1 SGHKS, CDR2 YYEKEE (reference sequence). The CDR3 reads CASSGTGHLDRAFF. The CDR3, as DNA: TGTGCCAGCAGCGGTACAGGACACCTAGACCGAGCTTTCTTT.

DNA for the CDR3: TGTGCCACCAGCAGAGAAGGACCCCGGGGCTCTGGCTACACCTTC. Protein sequence: CATSREGPRGSGYTF. This chain joins TRBV15 and TRBJ1-2, with D perhaps TRBD1 (5 bases). The V gene's germline CDR1 is LNHNV and CDR2 YYDKDF (reference sequence). This CDR3 comprises 15 residues. Deletions cut 0 bases from V and 7 bases from J, with 15 bases between.

The chain has TRBV6-4 and TRBJ2-3; D gene unclear. Germline CDR1 MRHNA, CDR2 SNTAGT. V dropped 5 bases and J dropped 2 bases, with 8 bases sitting between them. This CDR3 spans 13 amino acids. CDR3 residues: CASSRTYTDTQYF. As DNA, the CDR3 is TGTGCCAGCAGTCGGACCTACACAGATACGCAGTATTTT.

V and J are TRBV6-1 and TRBJ1-1; TRBD1 is a possible D gene (5 bases). The CDR3 length is 15 residues. The germline CDR1 and CDR2 sequences are MNHNS and SASEGT. Trimming took 8 bases from V and 1 from J, leaving 17 bases between them. Written as DNA, the CDR3 is TGTGCCAGCTCGCGGGGCTCCGACCAGAACACTGAAGCTTTCTTT. Protein sequence: CASSRGSDQNTEAFF.

This chain uses TRBV4-2 with TRBJ2-3, with TRBD2 matching 8 bases. J was trimmed by 2 bases and V by 0 bases; bases with no gene match: 7. CDR1 and CDR2 (germline): LGHNA, YNFKEQ. This CDR3 has 17 amino acids. The CDR3 sequence: CASSQDSGGAPTDTQYF. CDR3 in DNA: TGTGCCAGCAGCCAAGATTCGGGGGGGGCTCCCACAGATACGCAGTATTTT.

The chain recombines TRBV7-2 with TRBJ2-3; D possibly matches TRBD1 or TRBD2 (5 bases each). CDR1 and CDR2 (germline): SGHTA, FQGNSA. This CDR3 is 15 amino acids long. V lost 1 base, J lost 2 bases, and 10 bases lay in between. The chain's CDR3 is CASSLVRGPTDTQYF. CDR3 nucleotide sequence: TGTGCCAGCAGCTTAGTACGGGGCCCCACAGATACGCAGTATTTT.